This TCR beta chain derives from a study of T cell repertoires in cytomegalovirus infection. On the study more broadly: Newly reported HLA-C-restricted and thoroughly characterized HLA-B-restricted CMV epitopes were employed. An indication of both CMV infection and matching HLA type came from public TCR beta signatures.

TCRdb called the reads again in MiXCR, with one record for every CDR3 protein. Among about 920,000 distinct CDR3 sequences listed, approximately 31% were seen once. Germline lookup yields CDR1 MNHEY and CDR2 SVGEGT. Trimming cost V 6 bases and J 2 bases, with 14 bases left between them. The CDR3 loop spans 15 amino acids. This clonotype was seen more than once but under ten times. Its antigen is unknown. The receptor was derived from a human donor in good health (CMV status not recorded). Some clones in this sample may be carry-over from other donors' samples. The sample here was cultured CD8+ T cells from PBMCs, taken from culture after CMV antigen stimulation. This sequence joins TRBV6-2 or TRBV6-3 and TRBJ2-1, with unresolved D. The CDR3 spells CASRAAAYTYNEQFF. The CDR3 bases are TGTGCCAGCAGGGCGGCCGCTTACACCTACAATGAGCAGTTCTTC.